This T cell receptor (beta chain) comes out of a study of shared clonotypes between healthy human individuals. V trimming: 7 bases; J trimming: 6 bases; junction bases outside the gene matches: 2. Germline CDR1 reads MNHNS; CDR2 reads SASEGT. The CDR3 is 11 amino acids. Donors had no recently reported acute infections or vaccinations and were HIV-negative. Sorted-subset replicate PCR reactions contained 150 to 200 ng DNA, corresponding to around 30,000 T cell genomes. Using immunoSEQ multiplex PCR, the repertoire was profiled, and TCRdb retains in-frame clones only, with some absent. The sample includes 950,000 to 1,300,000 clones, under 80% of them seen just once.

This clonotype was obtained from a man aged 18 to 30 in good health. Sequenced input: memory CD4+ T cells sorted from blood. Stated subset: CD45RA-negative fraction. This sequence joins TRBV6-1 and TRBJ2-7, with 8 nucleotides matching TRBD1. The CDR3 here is CASNDRGEQYF. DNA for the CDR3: TGTGCCAGCAACGACAGGGGCGAGCAGTACTTC.